Listed below are T cell receptor beta chains from one sample, sequenced in a study of T cell responses to AZD1222 COVID-19 vaccine. TCRdb's table, derived via immunoSEQ multiplex PCR, lists solely in-frame clones and lacks some. The sample has under 150,000 clones; around 93% are singletons. This material consisted of peripheral blood, taken on day 0 of AZD1222 vaccination. The origin of the receptors is an adult in good health. Each CDR3 is given with its conserved first and last residue. D genes are given only for firm matches. A clone size is listed for some rows: how often the clone was seen (once, few, many), or a class if it is expanded.

D	V	J	size	CDR3	DNA
.	TRBV5-1	TRBJ1-2	.	CASSSAGGSGYGYTF	TGCGCCAGCAGCTCAGCGGGGGGGTCTGGCTATGGCTACACCTTC
.	TRBV2	TRBJ2-7	.	CASSEVPSVNEQYF	TGTGCCAGCAGTGAAGTTCCTAGCGTGAACGAGCAGTACTTC
TRBD2	TRBV5-1	TRBJ2-7	.	CASSLNGKRLAGGYEQYF	TGCGCCAGCAGCTTGAACGGGAAAAGACTAGCGGGAGGATACGAGCAGTACTTC
.	TRBV7-2	TRBJ1-4	.	CASSSDSGNEKLFF	TGTGCCAGCAGCTCTGACAGCGGGAATGAAAAACTGTTTTTT
TRBD2	TRBV3-1/TRBV3-2	TRBJ2-1	.	CASSQEGTSGRANNEQFF	TGTGCCAGCAGCCAAGAAGGGACTAGCGGGAGGGCCAACAATGAGCAGTTCTTC
.	TRBV27	TRBJ1-2	.	CASSPGGALGYGYTF	TGTGCCAGCAGTCCGGGGGGGGCTTTAGGGTATGGCTACACCTTC
.	TRBV12-5	TRBJ2-5	.	CASSDWGEFQETQYF	TGTGCTAGCTCCGATTGGGGAGAATTTCAAGAGACCCAGTACTTC
TRBD1	TRBV9	TRBJ1-1	.	CASSAGTVITEAFF	TGTGCCAGCAGCGCTGGGACAGTCATCACTGAAGCTTTCTTT
.	TRBV30	TRBJ2-7	.	CAWSVGTRDRGYEQYF	TGTGCCTGGAGTGTCGGAACCAGAGATCGGGGATACGAGCAGTACTTC
TRBD1	TRBV23-1	TRBJ1-1	.	CASSQYRGPAFF	TGCGCCAGCAGTCAGTACAGGGGGCCAGCTTTCTTT
.	TRBV6-2/TRBV6-3	TRBJ1-2	.	CASSYPRANYGYTF	TGTGCCAGCAGTTACCCCCGAGCAAACTATGGCTACACCTTC
TRBD1	TRBV7-8	TRBJ1-2	few	CASSAGQGGGYTF	TGTGCCAGCAGCGCCGGACAGGGGGGTGGCTACACCTTC
TRBD1	TRBV3-1/TRBV3-2	TRBJ2-3	once	CASSQLTGGADTQYF	TGTGCCAGCAGCCAACTGACAGGGGGCGCGGATACGCAGTATTTT
TRBD1	TRBV11-2	TRBJ1-2	.	CASSSQGAIGGYTF	TGTGCCAGCAGCTCACAGGGGGCTATAGGTGGCTACACCTTC
.	TRBV5-4	TRBJ2-3	.	CAAAAGTPSTDTQYF	TGTGCCGCCGCGGCCGGGACCCCAAGCACAGATACGCAGTATTTT
TRBD1	TRBV18	TRBJ1-2	.	CASSDRDDYGYTF	TGTGCCAGCTCCGACAGGGACGACTATGGCTACACCTTC
TRBD1	TRBV7-2	TRBJ1-1	.	CASSSQGQGGRAFF	TGTGCCAGCAGCTCGCAAGGACAGGGAGGGAGAGCTTTCTTT
.	TRBV29-1	TRBJ2-6	.	CSVRSSGANVLTF	TGCAGCGTTAGAAGCTCTGGGGCCAACGTCCTGACTTTC
TRBD2	TRBV27	TRBJ2-1	.	CASSLAGGLYNEQFF	TGTGCCAGCAGTCTAGCGGGGGGGCTCTACAATGAGCAGTTCTTC
TRBD2	TRBV7-2	TRBJ2-5	.	CASSLAPIAGVGETQYF	TGTGCCAGCAGCTTAGCGCCGATAGCGGGAGTAGGGGAGACCCAGTACTTC
TRBD1	TRBV5-6	TRBJ2-7	once	CASSFSRTGGDEQYF	TGTGCCAGCAGCTTCTCCCGGACAGGGGGCGACGAGCAGTACTTC
TRBD2	TRBV5-1	TRBJ2-1	.	CASSFLAGVSYNEQFF	TGCGCCAGCAGCTTTCTAGCGGGAGTTTCTTACAATGAGCAGTTCTTC
.	TRBV3-1/TRBV3-2	TRBJ1-2	.	CASSQDNRWGDGYTF	TGTGCCAGCAGCCAAGACAACCGCTGGGGGGATGGCTACACCTTC
TRBD1	TRBV27	TRBJ1-6	.	CASSLSPRGLGSPLHF	TGTGCCAGCAGTTTATCGCCCAGGGGGCTAGGTTCACCCCTCCACTTT
.	TRBV5-6	TRBJ1-4	.	CASSLGATNEKLFF	TGTGCCAGCAGCCTAGGGGCTACTAATGAAAAACTGTTTTTT
.	TRBV6-2/TRBV6-3	TRBJ1-1	.	CASSQQTFFTEAFF	TGTGCCAGCAGTCAACAGACATTTTTCACTGAAGCTTTCTTT
TRBD1	TRBV7-9	TRBJ2-1	.	CASSPSTGQGYNEQFF	TGTGCCAGCAGCCCCTCAACGGGACAGGGGTACAATGAGCAGTTCTTC
.	TRBV5-1	TRBJ1-6	.	CASSLGSYNSPLHF	TGCGCCAGCAGCTTAGGCTCCTATAATTCACCCCTCCACTTT
.	TRBV18	TRBJ2-7	.	CASSPQGSYEQYF	TGTGCCAGCTCACCACAGGGCTCCTACGAGCAGTACTTC
.	TRBV28	TRBJ1-1	.	CASSFSGVTEAFF	TGTGCCAGCAGTTTTTCAGGGGTCACTGAAGCTTTCTTT
.	TRBV20-1	TRBJ2-7	once	CSPGPEQYF	TGCAGCCCCGGCCCCGAGCAGTACTTC
.	TRBV27	TRBJ1-6	.	CASSLYQGFNSPLHF	TGTGCCAGCAGTTTATATCAGGGATTCAATTCACCCCTCCACTTT
.	TRBV30	TRBJ2-1	.	CAWSLREYNEQFF	TGTGCCTGGAGTCTGAGGGAATACAATGAGCAGTTCTTC
.	TRBV7-2	TRBJ2-1	.	CASSFYFGAGNEQFF	TGTGCCAGCAGCTTTTATTTCGGGGCGGGGAATGAGCAGTTCTTC
TRBD1	TRBV19	TRBJ1-4	.	CASSGRGSDSTNEKLFF	TGTGCCAGTAGTGGCAGGGGGTCAGATTCTACTAATGAAAAACTGTTTTTT
.	TRBV6-5	TRBJ2-7	.	CASKASSGEQYF	TGTGCCAGCAAGGCTTCCTCAGGCGAGCAGTACTTC
.	TRBV5-5	TRBJ1-3	.	CASSWAPQGGNTIYF	TGTGCCAGCAGCTGGGCGCCGCAGGGAGGAAACACCATATATTTT
.	TRBV30	TRBJ1-1	.	CAWQGREGTEAFF	TGTGCCTGGCAGGGGAGGGAAGGGACTGAAGCTTTCTTT
.	TRBV27	TRBJ1-5	.	CASSLSWGFGNQPQHF	TGTGCCAGCAGTTTATCATGGGGGTTTGGCAATCAGCCCCAGCATTTT
TRBD2	TRBV9	TRBJ2-7	.	CASSTLAGNEQYF	TGTGCCAGCAGCACACTAGCGGGAAACGAGCAGTACTTC
.	TRBV11-2	TRBJ1-6	.	CASSSKEASPLHF	TGTGCCAGCAGCTCCAAGGAAGCATCACCCCTCCACTTT
TRBD1	TRBV4-3	TRBJ1-3	.	CASSQGASGTHGTAGNTIYF	TGCGCCAGCAGCCAAGGTGCCTCGGGAACACACGGGACAGCTGGAAACACCATATATTTT
TRBD2	TRBV2	TRBJ2-7	.	CASSEPIAGHLSYEQYF	TGTGCCAGCAGTGAACCCATAGCGGGGCACCTCTCCTACGAGCAGTACTTC
TRBD1	TRBV7-9	TRBJ1-2	.	CASSSQGTAGYTF	TGTGCCAGCAGCTCACAGGGGACGGCTGGCTACACCTTC
.	TRBV6-5	TRBJ1-1	.	CATSQPGNTEAFF	TGTGCCACTTCCCAGCCGGGGAACACTGAAGCTTTCTTT
.	TRBV2	TRBJ2-1	.	CASIPRGPNEQFF	TGTGCCAGCATCCCACGCGGGCCCAATGAGCAGTTCTTC
.	TRBV3-1/TRBV3-2	TRBJ2-1	.	CASSPLSLYNEQFF	TGTGCCAGCAGCCCCCTTTCCCTCTACAATGAGCAGTTCTTC
.	TRBV11-2	TRBJ1-4	once	CASSLETVGSEKLFF	TGTGCCAGCAGCTTAGAGACCGTAGGGAGCGAAAAACTGTTTTTT
TRBD2	TRBV24-1	TRBJ2-3	.	CATSDSGGPEDTQYF	TGTGCCACCAGTGATTCGGGGGGGCCTGAAGATACGCAGTATTTT